These 9 T cell receptor beta chains originate from one sample sequenced in a study of blood T cells in healthy people across ages. A J-beta primer mix and a sample-barcoded 5' primer were used in a second PCR of roughly 6 to 11 cycles. TCRdb independently ran MiXCR on the 5' RACE reads; one entry per CDR3 protein. The sample records 650,000 to 950,000 distinct CDR3 sequences, under 55% being singletons. The sequencing sample was made of blood. These receptors were taken from a man between 60 and 75 years old in good health.

This clonotype was recorded only once. V and J are TRBV5-1 and TRBJ1-2, with D uncertain. CDR3 size: 13 residues. Per germline, CDR1 SGHRS and CDR2 YFSETQ. V lost 0 bases to trimming and J lost 4 bases, with 7 bases between them. The CDR3 DNA reads as TGCGCCAGCAGCTTGGACCTTGGCTATGGCTACACCTTC. This gives the protein CASSLDLGYGYTF.

The chain couples TRBV7-9 to TRBJ2-1, with TRBD2 matching over 9 bases. The germline gives CDR1 SEHNR, CDR2 FQNEAQ (reference sequence). Germline trimming cut 5 bases from V and 0 bases from J; bases unmatched to any gene: 8. This CDR3 comprises 17 residues. CDR3 loop: CASSPRGTSTSYNEQFF. Written as DNA, the CDR3 is TGTGCCAGCAGCCCTAGGGGGACTAGCACCTCCTACAATGAGCAGTTCTTC.

This chain connects TRBV3-1 to TRBJ2-7; 7 nucleotides match TRBD2. Matching the DNA end better, TRBJ2-5 makes the J call doubtful. The CDR3 runs to 15 residues. CDR1 is LGHDT and CDR2 is YNNKEL in the germline V gene (reference sequence). In nucleotides, the CDR3 is TGTGCCAGCAGCTTTGGACTAGGAGGTTCAGAGACCCAGTACTTC. This encodes CASSFGLGGSETQYF.

The rearrangement uses TRBV27 and TRBJ2-2, with D uncertain. From germline, CDR1 is MNHEY and CDR2 SMNVEV (reference sequence). V gave up 2 bases and J gave up 0 bases, with 16 bases separating them. CDR3 length equals 18 residues. The CDR3 DNA reads TGTGCCAGCAGTTTAAGGTTACCAATAGGGACGAACACCGGGGAGCTGTTTTTT. It encodes CASSLRLPIGTNTGELFF.

The CDR3 nucleotides read TGTGCCAGCAGCCAAGATCCCGGGGGCCGTGCCTACGAGCAGTACTTC. This codes for CASSQDPGGRAYEQYF. The J gene is TRBJ2-7, the V gene TRBV3-1, with D perhaps being TRBD1 or TRBD2 (6 bases each). Trimming removed 0 bases from V and 2 bases from J, with 14 bases in between. This CDR3 is 16 amino acids long. Germline V gene lookup returns CDR1 LGHDT and CDR2 YNNKEL (reference sequence).

The chain joins TRBV6-5 to TRBJ1-2; 8 positions match TRBD1. The CDR3 covers 13 residues. Per germline, CDR1 MNHEY and CDR2 SVGAGI. V was clipped by 6 bases and J by 5 bases; unmatched bases: 5. The CDR3 reads CASRQDRAYGYTF. In DNA form, the CDR3 reads TGTGCCAGCAGACAGGACAGGGCGTATGGCTACACCTTC.

A remark on this clonotype: A clone one base away is much larger, so this may be a read error. The V call is TRBV6-2 or TRBV6-3, the J call TRBJ2-7; D possibly corresponds to TRBD2 (5 bases). CDR1 is MNHEY and CDR2 is SVGEGT in the germline V gene. The CDR3 is 14 residues long. V was cut by 5 bases and J by 7 bases, with 18 bases left in between. CDR3 residues: CASSIRGPDNEQYF. In DNA, the CDR3 is TGTGCCAGCAGTATTAGAGGGCCTGACAATGAGCAGTACTTC.

Details on this clonotype: Compared with germline, one end of the junction differs, possibly owing to a read error. The chain is built from TRBV2 and TRBJ2-7; D is uncertain. In germline, CDR1 is SNHLY, CDR2 FYNNEI. CDR3 length equals 14 residues. CDR3 bases: TGTGCCAGCAGTGTGGAGAGCCTTCTTGGCGAGCAGCACTTC. Its translation is CASSVESLLGEQHF.

In this sample, this clonotype turned up a few times. This rearrangement joins TRBV27 to TRBJ1-5; D not resolved. Trimming pared 2 bases from V and 7 bases from J, leaving 9 bases between. Germline V gene data show CDR1 as MNHEY and CDR2 as SMNVEV (reference sequence). CDR3 length: 13 residues. CDR3 in DNA: TGTGCCAGCAGTTTAACAGACCGGCAGCCCCAGCATTTT. The encoded protein is CASSLTDRQPQHF.